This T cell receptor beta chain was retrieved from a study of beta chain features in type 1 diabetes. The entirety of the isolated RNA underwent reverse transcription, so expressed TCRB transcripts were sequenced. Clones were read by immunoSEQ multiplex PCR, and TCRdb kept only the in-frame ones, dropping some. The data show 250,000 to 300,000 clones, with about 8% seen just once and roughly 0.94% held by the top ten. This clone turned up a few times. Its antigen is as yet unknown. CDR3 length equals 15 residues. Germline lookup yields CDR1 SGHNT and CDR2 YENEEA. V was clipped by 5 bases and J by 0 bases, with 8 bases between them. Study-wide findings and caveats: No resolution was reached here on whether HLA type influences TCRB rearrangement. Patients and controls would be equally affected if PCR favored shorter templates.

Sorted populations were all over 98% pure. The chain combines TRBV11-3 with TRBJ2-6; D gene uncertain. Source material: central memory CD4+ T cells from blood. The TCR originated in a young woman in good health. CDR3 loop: CASSVPYSGANVLTF. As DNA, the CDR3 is TGTGCCAGCAGCGTTCCTTACTCTGGGGCCAACGTCCTGACTTTC.